This T cell receptor beta chain emerged from a study of breast tumors, draining lymph nodes, adjacent tissues. General observations from the study: Data fit most tumor T cells coming from lymph node, expanding in tumor. Luminal-like breast cancer showed significantly higher tumor–nontumor repertoire similarity than basal-like.

Breast cancer patients provided tissue from their axillary draining lymph nodes. This clonotype has ten or more counts. As yet, its antigen is unknown. TCRdb reprocessed the multiplex PCR reads with MiXCR, giving one entry per CDR3 protein. The table lists about 120,000 distinct CDR3 sequences, 20% of them singletons. CDR3 length: 14 residues. The V segment lost 1 base and the J segment 8 bases; nucleotides outside the gene matches: 7. In germline, CDR1 is SGHAT, CDR2 FQNNGV. The TCR was taken from a female donor with breast cancer. Some clones in this sample may be carry-over from other donors' samples. The chain uses TRBV11-2 and TRBJ2-7; 8 nucleotides align to TRBD1. Input material: axillary lymph node tissue. The CDR3 here is CASSLVDRVVKQYF. The CDR3 DNA follows: TGTGCCAGCAGCTTAGTGGACAGGGTAGTGAAGCAGTACTTC.